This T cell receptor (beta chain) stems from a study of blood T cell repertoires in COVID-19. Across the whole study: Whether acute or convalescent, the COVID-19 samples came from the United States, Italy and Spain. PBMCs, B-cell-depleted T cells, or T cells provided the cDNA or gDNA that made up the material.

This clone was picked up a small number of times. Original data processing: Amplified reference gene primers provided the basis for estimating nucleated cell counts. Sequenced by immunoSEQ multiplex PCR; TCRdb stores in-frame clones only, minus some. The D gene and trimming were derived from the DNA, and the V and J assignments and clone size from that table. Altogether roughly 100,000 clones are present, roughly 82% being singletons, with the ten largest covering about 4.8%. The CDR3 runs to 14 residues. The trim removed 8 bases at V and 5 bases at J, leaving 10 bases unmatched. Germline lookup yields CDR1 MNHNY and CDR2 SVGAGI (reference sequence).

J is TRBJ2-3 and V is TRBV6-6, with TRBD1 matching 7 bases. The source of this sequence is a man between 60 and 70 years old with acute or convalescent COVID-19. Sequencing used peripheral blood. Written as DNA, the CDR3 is TGTGCCAGCGCTAGGGGGCAAGCCGTAGATACGCAGTATTTT. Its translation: CASARGQAVDTQYF.